The 24 T cell receptor beta chains reported below all come from one sample, sequenced in a study of T cell clonality in common variable immunodeficiency. Study-wide results and limits: Reportedly, TCR beta sequences from common variable immunodeficiency showed fewer deletions and N-nucleotide insertions.

The repertoire was sequenced with immunoSEQ multiplex PCR; TCRdb's copy has only in-frame clones and lacks some. The sample offers tens of thousands of clones and no singletons, the top ten holding 5.5% to 7%. Which antigens these TCRs recognize remains unknown. The sequenced sample consisted of peripheral blood mononuclear cells. The receptor source for this set is a human donor with common variable immunodeficiency.

Worth noting for this clone: The read ends 3 residues shy of where the CDR3 ends; the end is completed using the germline J gene. The chain recombines TRBV30 with TRBJ1-1; D ambiguous. V shed 5 bases and J shed 0 bases, with 10 bases lying between them. Germline V gives CDR1 GTSNPN, CDR2 SVGIG (reference sequence). The CDR3 has 13 residues. CDR3 DNA, as far as it was read: TGTGCCTGGGGTGACACACTGAACACTGAA. The encoded protein is CAWGDTLNTE. The CDR3 reads in full as CAWGDTLNTEAFF.

This clone was counted many times. Sequencing ends 3 residues short of the CDR3 end; the germline J gene provides the rest. J is TRBJ2-3 and V is TRBV30; D is undetermined. Trimming took off 0 bases at V and 0 bases at J, with 4 bases between the two ends. This CDR3 contains 13 residues. Germline CDR1 reads GTSNPN; CDR2 reads SVGIG (reference sequence). CDR3 in amino acids: CAWSVTSTDTQYF. CDR3 DNA (partial): TGTGCCTGGAGTGTAACTAGCACAGATACG.

This clone was detected a few times. The CDR3 goes on 3 residues after the read ends, and that part is filled in from the germline J gene. The J gene is TRBJ1-1, the V gene TRBV7-6; no clear D. V shed 2 bases and J shed 5 bases, with 18 bases lying between them. Germline V gene lookup returns CDR1 SGHVS and CDR2 FNYEAQ. The CDR3 spans 16 residues. CDR3 amino acids: CASSLWFPRTNTEAFF. Partial CDR3 DNA: TGTGCCAGCAGCTTATGGTTCCCCAGGACTAATACTGAA.

Notes on this clone: The read terminates 3 residues before the CDR3 end, so the remaining end is supplied by the germline J gene. This chain connects TRBV20-1 to TRBJ2-3, with D hard to call. The germline V gene encodes CDR1 DFQATT and CDR2 SNEGSKA (reference sequence). This CDR3 comprises 13 residues. V lost 5 bases to trimming and J lost 3 bases, with 12 bases between them. The CDR3 protein is CSAPPTHTDTQYF. CDR3 bases read: TGCAGTGCTCCCCCGACTCATACAGATACG.

This clone occurred many times. The sequenced fragment ends 3 residues before the CDR3 boundary, so the rest is inferred from the germline J gene. The rearrangement uses TRBV19 and TRBJ1-5, with D perhaps matching TRBD1 (5 bases). Germline CDR1 and CDR2: LNHDA and SQIVND (reference sequence). This CDR3 contains 15 residues. The V end lost 4 bases, the J end lost 4 bases, and 14 bases lay between the germline ends. The CDR3 bases that were read are TGTGCCAGTAGTAGAAGGGGAGGTAGGAATCAGCCC. This sequence encodes CASSRRGGRNQP. In full, the CDR3 is CASSRRGGRNQPQHF.

This clone was found many times. The CDR3 goes on 3 residues after the read ends, and that part is filled in from the germline J gene. This chain joins TRBV5-5 and TRBJ2-3; D is perhaps TRBD1 (6 bases). V lost 2 bases and J lost 4, with 11 bases in between. The CDR3 runs to 14 residues. Germline V CDR1 and CDR2: SGHKS, YYEKEE (reference sequence). The sequenced part of the CDR3 DNA is TGTGCCAGCAGCTTAGCGCCAGGGGCAGATACG. This codes for CASSLAPGADT. The entire CDR3 protein reads CASSLAPGADTQYF. The full variable domain, with the rest looked up from reference TRBV5-5 and TRBJ2-3, is DAGVTQSPTHLIKTRGQQVTLRCSPISGHKSVSWYQQVLGQGPQFIFQYYEKEERGRGNFPDRFSARQFPNYSSELNVNALLLGDSALYLCASSLAPGADTQYFGPGTRLTVL.

This clone was observed a few times. The DNA ends 3 residues before the CDR3 does, and the rest of the CDR3 is filled in from the germline J gene. The chain carries TRBV19 and TRBJ2-2; D gene ambiguous. The CDR3 runs 14 residues. The germline CDR1 and CDR2 sequences are LNHDA and SQIVND (reference sequence). The V end lost 3 bases, the J end lost 3 bases, and 8 bases lay between the germline ends. The sequenced part of the CDR3 DNA is TGTGCCAGTAGTATCGGTACCTACACCGGGGAG. This encodes CASSIGTYTGE. The entire CDR3 reads CASSIGTYTGELFF.

This clone was observed a few times. The observed sequence ends 3 residues before the CDR3 terminus, with the missing tail filled in from the germline J gene. The V call is TRBV6-1, the J call TRBJ2-3, with D possibly TRBD1 on 6 matching bases. Germline CDR1 reads MNHNS; CDR2 reads SASEGT. The CDR3 sequence is 15 residues long. The CDR3 sequence: CASSEVDSPQGTQYF. The sequenced part of the CDR3 DNA is TGTGCCAGCAGTGAAGTGGACTCGCCGCAGGGGACG.

To note about this clone: The sequenced fragment ends 3 residues before the CDR3 boundary, so the rest is inferred from the germline J gene. The rearrangement links TRBV30 to TRBJ1-2; D call uncertain. CDR3 size: 14 residues. Trimming took 3 bases from V and 3 from J, leaving 14 bases between them. The germline V gene has CDR1 GTSNPN and CDR2 SVGIG (reference sequence). The CDR3 here is CAWRGREGDYGYTF. CDR3 bases read: TGTGCCTGGAGAGGGCGGGAGGGCGACTATGGC. Full variable domain (missing parts from reference TRBV30 and TRBJ1-2): SQTIHQWPATLVQPVGSPLSLECTVEGTSNPNLYWYRQAAGRGLQLLFYSVGIGQISSEVPQNLSASRPQDRQFILSSKKLLLSDSGFYLCAWRGREGDYGYTFGSGTRLTVV.

About this clone: Sequencing ends 3 residues short of the CDR3 end; the germline J gene provides the rest. This chain connects TRBV30 to TRBJ1-4; TRBD1 agrees at 9 bases. This CDR3 region has 19 residues. Germline CDR1 is GTSNPN and CDR2 is SVGIG (reference sequence). V dropped 0 bases and J dropped 8; count of bases not matched to a gene: 19. Here the CDR3 reads CAWSVPSGTGRGKGEKLFF. The sequenced part of the CDR3 DNA is TGTGCCTGGAGTGTACCCTCCGGGACAGGGAGAGGGAAAGGCGAAAAA.

The CDR3 DNA, read in part, is TGTGCCAGCAGTGTCGCGGGGGGGCCAAACATT. Amino acid sequence: CASSVAGGPNI. The complete CDR3 reads CASSVAGGPNIQYF. This rearrangement joins TRBV2 to TRBJ2-4, with 9 bases aligning to TRBD2. The DNA ends 3 residues before the CDR3 does, and the rest of the CDR3 is filled in from the germline J gene. CDR1 and CDR2 from the germline V gene are SNHLY and FYNNEI. This CDR3 contains 14 residues. The V gene end was trimmed by 4 bases and the J gene end by 6 bases; junction bases not matched to a gene: 4.

This clone was observed at least ten times. The observed sequence ends 3 residues before the CDR3 terminus, with the missing tail filled in from the germline J gene. This chain links TRBV2 with TRBJ1-2; possibly TRBD1 for D (5 bases). The CDR3 totals 14 residues. V lost 8 bases, J lost 2 bases, and 15 bases lay in between. Per germline, CDR1 SNHLY and CDR2 FYNNEI. The CDR3 loop is CASHRQNSNYGYTF. The CDR3 DNA, read in part, is TGTGCCAGCCACCGACAGAACTCAAACTATGGC.

Worth noting for this clone: The read comes to an end 3 residues before the CDR3 does, leaving the germline J gene to fill in the end. This rearrangement joins TRBV2 to TRBJ2-3; no firm D call. Trimming removed 4 bases from V and 0 bases from J, with 11 bases in between. The CDR3 loop spans 15 amino acids. The germline V gene has CDR1 SNHLY and CDR2 FYNNEI. CDR3 protein: CASSGAGSSTDTQYF. CDR3 bases read: TGTGCCAGCAGTGGAGCAGGCTCTAGCACAGATACG.

Many counts were recorded for this clone. Read data end 3 residues before the CDR3 end; the end is taken from the germline J gene. The chain has TRBV6-4 and TRBJ2-3, with 14 bases matching TRBD2. V gave up 4 bases and J gave up 4 bases; unmatched junction bases: 4. CDR3 length: 16 residues. Germline V gene sequence: CDR1 MRHNA, CDR2 SNTAGT. The CDR3 loop reads CASSAGTSGGSDTQYF. The CDR3 bases that were read are TGTGCCAGCAGTGCCGGGACTAGCGGGGGCTCAGATACG.

This clone was seen a handful of times. A read error may account for a junction end that differs from germline. The read is 3 residues too short to cover the CDR3 end, so that end is filled in from the germline J gene. The rearrangement links TRBV19 to TRBJ1-4; possibly TRBD1 for D (5 bases). The CDR3 totals 16 residues. Germline V gene data show CDR1 as LNHDA and CDR2 as SQIVND (reference sequence). This CDR3 reads CASSIGTGATKEKLFF. The sequenced part of the CDR3 DNA is TGTGCCAGTAGTATCGGTACAGGCGCAACTAAGGAAAAA. Together with reference TRBV19 and TRBJ1-4, the CDR3 gives the full variable domain: DGGITQSPKYLFRKEGQNVTLSCEQNLNHDAMYWYRQDPGQGLRLIYYSQIVNDFQKGDIAEGYSVSREKKESFPLTVTSAQKNPTAFYLCASSIGTGATKEKLFFGSGTQLSVL.

This clone was counted many times. The read ends 3 residues shy of where the CDR3 ends; the end is completed using the germline J gene. The chain employs TRBV6-1 and TRBJ2-1; D not resolved. The CDR3 has 13 amino acids. Deletions cut 3 bases from V and 4 bases from J, with 7 bases between. Germline V gene data show CDR1 as MNHNS and CDR2 as SASEGT. The sequenced CDR3 bases are TGTGCCAGCAGTGAGGGCACTTACAATGAG. This gives the protein CASSEGTYNE. The full CDR3 protein is CASSEGTYNEQFF.

Worth noting for this clone: The read gets to within 3 residues of the CDR3 end, and the germline J gene fills in the rest. V is TRBV20-1 and J is TRBJ2-7; TRBD1 is a possible D gene (6 bases). This CDR3 region has 12 residues. V shed 4 bases and J shed 3 bases, with 10 bases lying between them. Germline V gives CDR1 DFQATT, CDR2 SNEGSKA (reference sequence). The CDR3 sequence: CSATGTNYEQYF. The DNA read from the CDR3 is TGCAGTGCTACCGGGACAAACTACGAG.

At least ten counts were recorded for this clone. Read sequence stops 3 residues before the CDR3 end, and the germline J gene provides the missing end. V usage is TRBV6-2 or TRBV6-3 and J usage is TRBJ2-1; TRBD2 might be the D (5 bases). CDR1 is MNHEY and CDR2 is SVGEGT in the germline V gene. The V end was cut by 2 bases, the J end by 8 bases, with 10 bases between. This CDR3 comprises 13 residues. The covered CDR3 bases are TGTGCCAGCAGTTACGCGGGCCTGGATGAG. This translates into CASSYAGLDE. From start to end, the CDR3 is CASSYAGLDEQFF.

Details on this clone: The sequenced fragment ends 3 residues before the CDR3 boundary, so the rest is inferred from the germline J gene. The V gene is TRBV7-9, the J gene TRBJ2-3; 8 bases match TRBD2. The CDR3 covers 15 residues. V lost 3 bases and J lost 2; bases outside the gene matches: 4. Germline V CDR1 and CDR2: SEHNR, FQNEAQ (reference sequence). The sequenced part of the CDR3 DNA is TGTGCCAGCAGCTTTCTAGCGGGTAACACAGATACG. Translating it yields CASSFLAGNTDT. The whole CDR3 sequence reads CASSFLAGNTDTQYF.

This clone came up a few times. The read comes to an end 3 residues before the CDR3 does, leaving the germline J gene to fill in the end. The chain recombines TRBV6-1 with TRBJ1-1; D not resolved. The CDR3 runs 12 residues. Germline V gene data show CDR1 as MNHNS and CDR2 as SASEGT. The part of the CDR3 DNA that was read is TGTGCCAGCAGTGAAGCGCGTCTAGAA. Protein sequence: CASSEARLE. The whole CDR3 protein is CASSEARLEAFF.

Many counts were recorded for this clone. The CDR3 end lies 3 residues beyond the end of the read and is filled in from the germline J gene. The chain combines TRBV5-1 with TRBJ1-4; no clear D gene. CDR3 length equals 15 residues. Germline values: CDR1 SGHRS, CDR2 YFSETQ. Deletions cut 0 bases from V and 7 bases from J, with 13 bases between. CDR3 sequence: CASSLGSVKGEKLFF. The covered CDR3 bases are TGCGCCAGCAGCTTGGGGTCCGTGAAGGGTGAAAAA.

Concerning this clone itself: The read terminates 3 residues before the CDR3 end, so the remaining end is supplied by the germline J gene. The chain joins TRBV7-9 to TRBJ1-1, with a possible D match to TRBD1 (5 bases). Germline V gene data show CDR1 as SEHNR and CDR2 as FQNEAQ (reference sequence). There are 13 residues in the CDR3. Trimming left V 3 bases short and J 5 bases short, with 10 bases between. CDR3 loop: CASSFTKGTEAFF. The sequenced part of the CDR3 DNA is TGTGCCAGCAGCTTTACGAAGGGGACTGAA. Based on the CDR3 plus reference TRBV7-9 and TRBJ1-1, the full variable domain is DTGVSQNPRHKITKRGQNVTFRCDPISEHNRLYWYRQTLGQGPEFLTYFQNEAQLEKSRLLSDRFSAERPKGSFSTLEIQRTEQGDSAMYLCASSFTKGTEAFFGQGTRLTVV.

The sample holds a few counts of this clone. This CDR3 is CASHGQGDSPLHF. The sequenced part of the CDR3 DNA is TGTGCCAGTCATGGACAGGGGGATTCACCC. The rearrangement links TRBV19 to TRBJ1-6; TRBD1 matches at 10 bases. From the germline J gene comes the end of the CDR3, since the read stops 3 residues before it. This CDR3 has 13 amino acids. Germline values: CDR1 LNHDA, CDR2 SQIVND (reference sequence). After removal of 8 bases from V and 8 bases from J, the junction contained 3 bases not matched to a gene. The full variable domain, completed using reference TRBV19 and TRBJ1-6, is DGGITQSPKYLFRKEGQNVTLSCEQNLNHDAMYWYRQDPGQGLRLIYYSQIVNDFQKGDIAEGYSVSREKKESFPLTVTSAQKNPTAFYLCASHGQGDSPLHFGNGTRLTVT.

This clone has a count of ten or more. The read stops 3 residues short of the end of the CDR3; the missing end is completed from the germline J gene. The J gene is TRBJ2-2, the V gene TRBV6-2 or TRBV6-3; 11 bases fit TRBD2. Per germline, CDR1 MNHEY and CDR2 SVGEGT. V was clipped by 4 bases and J by 3 bases; unmatched bases: 1. The CDR3 has 15 residues. CDR3 sequence reads: CASSLGLADTGELFF. Incomplete CDR3 DNA: TGTGCCAGCAGTTTGGGACTAGCGGACACCGGGGAG.